A single sample is the source of the 5 T cell receptor beta chains below, sequenced in a study of CXCR3-negative and CXCR3-positive naive CD8 T cells. The TRB cDNA libraries were prepared by 5' RACE with UMI labels. Using the 5' RACE reads, TCRdb records one entry per CDR3 protein without DNA. The table lists 130,000 or so distinct CDR3 sequences. Sequenced material: naive CXCR3- CD8+ T cells from blood. Documented subset: CD45RO-CCR7+CD27+CD95- naive CD8+ T cells lacking CXCR3 (TNR3-). These receptors originate from a human donor in good health. Some clones in this sample may be carry-over from other donors' samples.

The rearrangement joins TRBV3-1 to TRBJ2-1. The CDR3 consists of 16 residues. Germline assignment: CDR1 LGHDT and CDR2 YNNKEL (reference sequence). CDR3 loop: CASSQDSGSSYNEQFF.

The genes are TRBV28 and TRBJ2-7; the TRBD1 assignment by TCRdb is unverifiable without DNA. Germline V lookup: CDR1 MDHEN, CDR2 SYDVKM. The CDR3 is made up of 14 amino acids. CDR3 region: CASSFRGAFLPQYF.

The genes are TRBV5-1 and TRBJ2-2; TCRdb names TRBD1, which stays unverified in the absence of DNA. The CDR3 covers 15 residues. Germline loops: CDR1 SGHRS, CDR2 YFSETQ. This CDR3 reads CASTPGQGVPGELFF.

The genes are TRBV29-1 and TRBJ2-1; TCRdb lists TRBD1, though no DNA is available to test this call. The CDR3 spans 16 residues. Germline lookup yields CDR1 SQVTM and CDR2 ANQGSEA. The CDR3: CSVENAPGTAYNEQFF.

The chain carries TRBV7-6 and TRBJ2-5. This CDR3 region has 13 residues. Germline loops: CDR1 SGHVS, CDR2 FNYEAQ. The CDR3 loop is CASSLGSVETQYF.